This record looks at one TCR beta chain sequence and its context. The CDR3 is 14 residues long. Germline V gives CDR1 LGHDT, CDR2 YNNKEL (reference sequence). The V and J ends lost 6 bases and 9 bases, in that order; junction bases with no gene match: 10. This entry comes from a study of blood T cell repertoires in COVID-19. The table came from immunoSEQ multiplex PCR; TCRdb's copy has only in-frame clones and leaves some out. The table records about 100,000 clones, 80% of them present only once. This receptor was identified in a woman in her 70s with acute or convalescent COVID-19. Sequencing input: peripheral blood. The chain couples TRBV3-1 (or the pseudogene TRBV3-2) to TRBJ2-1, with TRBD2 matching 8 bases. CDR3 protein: CASSSGLECCEQFF. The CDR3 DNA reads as TGTGCCAGCAGTTCGGGACTAGAGTGTTGTGAGCAGTTCTTC.